The present T cell receptor (beta chain) was sequenced within a study of OX40 agonist ivuxolimab in advanced cancers. CDR3 length equals 14 residues. The ends were cut back, 5 bases at V and 0 bases at J, with 8 bases in the middle. CDR1 is MNHEY and CDR2 is SVGAGI in the germline V gene. This table comes from immunoSEQ multiplex PCR, and its TCRdb copy is limited to in-frame clones, with some not included. The repertoire holds roughly 19,000 clones, 80% to 90% seen once, with over 9.5% in the top ten. Worth noting for this clone: The identical CDR3 is also encoded by other nucleotide sequences in the sample.

The starting material was CD4+ or CD8+ T cells sorted from blood, obtained in a trial of the OX40 agonist ivuxolimab. This clonotype originated in an adult with an advanced solid tumor such as melanoma, head and neck, liver or kidney cancer. The chain links TRBV6-5 to TRBJ1-5; D is unclear. CDR3 amino acids: CASSQENSNQPQHF. DNA of the CDR3: TGTGCCAGCAGTCAGGAGAATAGCAATCAGCCCCAGCATTTT.